The 20 T cell receptor beta chains listed next were all sequenced from one sample in a study of OX40 agonist ivuxolimab in advanced cancers. Produced via immunoSEQ multiplex PCR; TCRdb's table is partial and in-frame only. This table has tens of thousands of clones, around 90% appearing once. The sample in question was CD4+ or CD8+ T cells sorted from blood, obtained in a trial of the OX40 agonist ivuxolimab. The receptors shown here come from an adult with an advanced solid tumor such as melanoma, head and neck, liver or kidney cancer.

This chain connects TRBV19 to TRBJ2-7, with D perhaps TRBD1 or TRBD2 (5 bases each). V was pared by 2 bases and J by 7 bases, with 12 bases between. The length of the CDR3 is 13 residues. CDR1 is LNHDA and CDR2 is SQIVND in the germline V gene (reference sequence). CDR3 in DNA: TGTGCCAGTAGTATACTTGAGTGGGGGGAGCAGTACTTC. It yields the protein CASSILEWGEQYF.

The chain is built from TRBV4-1 and TRBJ1-5; D is unclear. Per the germline V gene, CDR1 is MGHRA and CDR2 is YSYEKL. Trimming removed 1 base from V and 2 bases from J, with 9 bases in between. This CDR3 contains 15 residues. CDR3 DNA: TGCGCCAGCAGCCAAGCGGGAGTCGGCAATCAGCCCCAGCATTTT. Protein sequence: CASSQAGVGNQPQHF.

The chain has TRBV7-9 and TRBJ1-1; no reliable D call. This CDR3 spans 11 amino acids. The germline V gene has CDR1 SEHNR and CDR2 FQNEAQ (reference sequence). V gave up 8 bases and J gave up 3 bases, with 7 bases separating them. CDR3 region: CASSPYTEAFF. In DNA form, the CDR3 reads TGTGCCAGCTCGCCCTACACTGAAGCTTTCTTT.

J is TRBJ2-1 and V is TRBV5-3; D is undetermined. Being an ORF, TRBV5-3 has a function that is uncertain. Trimming shortened V by 4 bases and J by 5 bases, and 16 bases separated the two germline ends. This CDR3 region has 15 residues. The CDR3 region has the DNA TGTGCCAGAAGCCCGGAAGAGGACCGTCACAATGAGCAGTTCTTC. This sequence encodes CARSPEEDRHNEQFF.

The V call is TRBV27, the J call TRBJ2-1; 9 bases agree with TRBD2. Germline CDR1 and CDR2: MNHEY and SMNVEV (reference sequence). This CDR3 has 14 residues. V trimming: 8 bases; J trimming: 3 bases; junction bases outside the gene matches: 5. CDR3 nucleotides: TGTGCCAGCGGTTCGACTAGCGGCTACAATGAGCAGTTCTTC. Protein sequence: CASGSTSGYNEQFF.

As DNA, the CDR3 is TGTGCCAGCAGCCAAGCCGGGACTAGCGGGACAATGGAGCAGTACTTC. Its protein is CASSQAGTSGTMEQYF. The genes are TRBV4-2 and TRBJ2-7, with TRBD2 matching over 13 bases. CDR3 size: 16 residues. J was trimmed by 7 bases and V by 1 base; bases with no gene match: 7. The germline V gene has CDR1 LGHNA and CDR2 YNFKEQ.

The J gene is TRBJ2-7, the V gene TRBV28; 10 bases fit TRBD1. Germline CDR1 reads MDHEN; CDR2 reads SYDVKM. J gave up 2 bases and V 6 bases, and 4 bases lay outside the gene matches. The CDR3 is 14 residues long. CDR3 in amino acids: CASSPGQGAYEQYF. CDR3 sequence (DNA): TGTGCCAGCAGCCCAGGACAGGGGGCCTACGAGCAGTACTTC.

V gene TRBV27 combines with J gene TRBJ2-7; 8 bases match TRBD1. The CDR3 covers 18 residues. Trimming removed 2 bases from V and 5 bases from J; junction bases left unmatched: 17. Germline V gene data show CDR1 as MNHEY and CDR2 as SMNVEV (reference sequence). CDR3: CASSLAKTGAPLGDEQYF. CDR3 nucleotide sequence: TGTGCCAGCAGTTTAGCGAAGACAGGGGCCCCTCTTGGGGACGAGCAGTACTTC.

This rearrangement joins TRBV30 to TRBJ2-1; 7 bases line up with TRBD2. The CDR3 length is 16 residues. The germline CDR1 and CDR2 sequences are GTSNPN and SVGIG (reference sequence). V trimming: 1 base; J trimming: 9 bases; junction bases outside the gene matches: 15. CDR3 amino acids: CAWSDPLASGSGEQFF. The CDR3 DNA follows: TGTGCCTGGAGTGACCCACTAGCGTCAGGATCAGGTGAGCAGTTCTTC.

This chain joins TRBV9 and TRBJ2-2, with TRBD2 as a possible D gene (6 bases). The CDR3 extends over 14 amino acids. CDR1 is SGDLS, CDR2 YYNGEE, per germline. Trimming took off 3 bases at V and 4 bases at J, with 10 bases between the two ends. The CDR3 loop reads CASSEFGGTGELFF. CDR3 DNA sequence: TGTGCCAGCAGCGAGTTCGGGGGCACCGGGGAGCTGTTTTTT.

This clone has just a few counts. The J gene is TRBJ2-1, the V gene TRBV7-9, with D unresolved. CDR1 SEHNR and CDR2 FQNEAQ come from the germline V gene (reference sequence). The V and J ends lost 6 bases and 15 bases respectively, with 18 bases between them. This CDR3 has 12 amino acids. The CDR3 DNA follows: TGTGCCAGCAGTTATTCCGCAGTAAACCGGTTCTTC. This sequence encodes CASSYSAVNRFF.

This sequence joins TRBV6-1 and TRBJ2-3, with D possibly matching TRBD2 (5 bases). Germline V CDR1 and CDR2: MNHNS, SASEGT. The CDR3 length is 14 residues. The V and J ends lost 6 bases and 3 bases respectively, with 13 bases between them. CDR3 region: CASSIVGGTDTQYF. The DNA for the CDR3 is TGTGCCAGCAGCATTGTGGGCGGGACAGATACGCAGTATTTT.

This sequence joins TRBV5-1 and TRBJ1-2; 9 bases are shared with TRBD1. V lost 4 bases to trimming and J lost 4 bases; unmatched junction nucleotides: 2. The CDR3 spans 13 residues. Germline lookup yields CDR1 SGHRS and CDR2 YFSETQ. The chain's CDR3 is CASSVDRGYGYTF. For the CDR3, the DNA is TGCGCCAGCAGCGTGGACAGGGGCTATGGCTACACCTTC.

The chain recombines TRBV27 with TRBJ1-2, with D possibly being TRBD1 (5 bases). CDR1 and CDR2 (germline): MNHEY, SMNVEV (reference sequence). The CDR3 has 13 residues. Trimming cost V 3 bases and J 5 bases, with 10 bases left between them. The CDR3 DNA is TGTGCCAGCAGTTTCAGGGAGGAGTATGGCTACACCTTC. It is translated as CASSFREEYGYTF.

The table lists this clone with a count of one. The rearrangement joins TRBV4-2 to TRBJ2-7, with 7 bases that match TRBD1. Germline CDR1 reads LGHNA; CDR2 reads YNFKEQ. This CDR3 has 15 amino acids. J gave up 2 bases and V 0 bases, and 4 bases lay outside the gene matches. The CDR3 protein is CASSQEGQATYEQYF. CDR3 in DNA: TGTGCCAGCAGCCAAGAAGGACAGGCGACCTACGAGCAGTACTTC.

The chain couples TRBV5-1 to TRBJ2-1, with TRBD1 matching 10 bases. CDR3 length equals 15 residues. Trimming removed 4 bases from V and 8 bases from J; junction bases left unmatched: 9. Germline CDR1 is SGHRS and CDR2 is YFSETQ. The CDR3 spells CASSPGQGSRDEQFF. CDR3 DNA sequence: TGCGCCAGCAGCCCGGGACAGGGGAGTCGGGATGAGCAGTTCTTC.

The chain couples TRBV29-1 to TRBJ2-6; 9 bases fit TRBD1. V shed 4 bases, J shed 1 base, and the junction held 5 bases outside the gene matches. The CDR3 sequence is 16 residues long. Germline CDR1 reads SQVTM; CDR2 reads ANQGSEA. Written as DNA, the CDR3 is TGCAGCGTTGGGACAGGGGCCATTTCTGGGGCCAACGTCCTGACTTTC. Translated: CSVGTGAISGANVLTF.

This clone was observed once. The chain couples TRBV19 to TRBJ2-5; TRBD1 aligns across 7 bases. The J call could be wrong; TRBJ2-7 is a better fit for the DNA end. Germline V gene data show CDR1 as LNHDA and CDR2 as SQIVND (reference sequence). This CDR3 has 15 residues. Here the CDR3 reads CASSSGQASSYEQYF. In DNA, the CDR3 is TGTGCCAGTAGTAGCGGACAGGCGAGCTCCTACGAGCAGTACTTC.

The V and J genes are TRBV4-2 and TRBJ2-4, with a tentative D call TRBD1 (6 bases). V gave up 0 bases and J gave up 0 bases, with 15 bases separating them. Germline V gene sequence: CDR1 LGHNA, CDR2 YNFKEQ. The length of the CDR3 is 18 residues. CDR3 DNA: TGTGCCAGCAGCCAAGATTTCCCGGACAGAGGAGCCAAAAACATTCAGTACTTC. Translation: CASSQDFPDRGAKNIQYF.

CDR3 region: CASSVPDFHNEQFF. The CDR3 nucleotides read TGTGCCAGTAGTGTACCGGACTTCCACAATGAGCAGTTCTTC. The chain employs TRBV19 and TRBJ2-1, with D possibly matching TRBD2 (5 bases). V lost 5 bases to trimming and J lost 5 bases, with 13 bases between them. Germline CDR1 reads LNHDA; CDR2 reads SQIVND (reference sequence). The CDR3 covers 14 residues.